This T cell receptor delta chain was identified during a study of gamma-delta chains in newborns, infants, children. In the study overall: Innate gammadelta T cells reportedly expand polyclonally right after birth, driven by microbial exposure, per the title.

With 1 base clipped from V and 0 bases from J, the junction kept 6 bases outside the gene matches. The CDR3 has 19 amino acids. Germline V gives CDR1 GEAIGNYY, CDR2 EKD. TCRdb re-analyzed the reads via CATT. The sample yields just over 5,500 delta-chain clones, 0.35% to 0.5% seen once. On this clone: A read error is possible here, since a much larger clone lies one base away. Other DNA sequences in the same sample also yield this CDR3.

Source material: blood. The source is a child who was a newborn, infant or young child, either healthy, febrile or measles-vaccinated (not recorded which). The chain combines TRDV2 with TRDJ3; 9 bases match TRDD3. For the CDR3, the DNA is TGTGCCTGTGACACTGTGGGGATACGTTTCTCCTGGGACACCCGACAGATGTTTTTC. As protein: CACDTVGIRFSWDTRQMFF.